The T cell receptor beta chain under discussion was sequenced for a study of shared clonotypes between healthy human individuals. The data were produced by immunoSEQ multiplex PCR, yet TCRdb's version contains in-frame clones alone and is incomplete. The sample has some 790,000 clones, around 77% seen once. Losses at the gene ends were 7 bases for V and 5 bases for J; bases not matched to a gene: 15. This CDR3 comprises 16 residues. Germline assignment: CDR1 LNHDA and CDR2 SQIVND (reference sequence). Study-wide findings and caveats: Shared clonotypes across all four donors exceeded non-shared ones in generation probability. Naive CD4 clonotypes were shared across a few donors at 4% to 5%.

About this clone itself: What it binds is unknown.

The genes are TRBV19 and TRBJ1-2, with TRBD1 identical over 8 bases. The source of this sequence is a woman in her thirties in good health. Sample: memory CD4+ T cells sorted from blood. The subset: CD45RA-negative fraction. The CDR3 DNA is TGTGCCAGTACCCCTATCCCCGGACAGGGTGGATATGGCTACACCTTC. Translation: CASTPIPGQGGYGYTF.